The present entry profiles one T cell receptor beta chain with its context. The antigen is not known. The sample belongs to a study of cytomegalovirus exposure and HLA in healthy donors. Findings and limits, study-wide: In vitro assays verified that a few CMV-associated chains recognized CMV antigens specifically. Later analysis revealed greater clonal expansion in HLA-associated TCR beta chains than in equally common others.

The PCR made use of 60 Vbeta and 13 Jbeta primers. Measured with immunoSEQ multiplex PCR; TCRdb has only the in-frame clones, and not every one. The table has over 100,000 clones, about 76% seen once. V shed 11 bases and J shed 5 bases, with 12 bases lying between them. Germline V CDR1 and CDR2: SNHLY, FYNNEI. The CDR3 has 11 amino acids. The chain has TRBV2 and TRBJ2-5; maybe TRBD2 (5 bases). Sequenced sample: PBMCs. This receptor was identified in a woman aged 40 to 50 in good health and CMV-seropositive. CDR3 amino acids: CAAGVAETQYF. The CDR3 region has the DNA TGTGCCGCCGGGGTAGCGGAGACCCAGTACTTC. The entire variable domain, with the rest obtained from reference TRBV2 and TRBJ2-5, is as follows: EPEVTQTPSHQVTQMGQEVILRCVPISNHLYFYWYRQILGQKVEFLVSFYNNEISEKSEIFDDQFSVERPDGSNFTLKIRSTKLEDSAMYFCAAGVAETQYFGPGTRLLVL.